A single sample is the source of the 2 T cell receptor beta chains below, sequenced in a study of CD8 T cells in Susac syndrome. Random hexamers served to reverse transcribe about 0.45 to 1 ug RNA. TCRdb recomputed calls from the immunoSEQ multiplex PCR reads with MiXCR, one row per CDR3 protein. This sample has about 52,000 distinct CDR3 sequences, with 93% found just once. The sequenced sample was CD8+ T cells from PBMCs. The receptors shown here come from a human donor with multiple sclerosis.

The V call is TRBV12-3 or TRBV12-4, the J call TRBJ1-1; D is unresolved. The CDR3 length is 14 residues. Trimming pared 1 base from V and 1 base from J, leaving 7 bases between. CDR3 loop: CASSLGQRNTEAFF. CDR3 DNA sequence: TGTGCCAGCAGTTTAGGGCAGAGGAACACTGAAGCTTTCTTT.

The chain recombines TRBV7-6 with TRBJ2-1; 11 nucleotides agree with TRBD2. Germline assignment: CDR1 SGHVS and CDR2 FNYEAQ. Trimming took 3 bases from V and 5 from J; bases not matched to a gene: 3. The CDR3 sequence is 15 residues long. The CDR3 DNA sequence: TGTGCCAGCAGCTTTTTACTAGCGGGGGACAATGAGCAGTTCTTC. This sequence encodes CASSFLLAGDNEQFF.